This TCR beta chain was captured by sequencing in a study of blood T cell repertoires in COVID-19. Study context: The study counted Cohort 3 donors as recovered given two negative PCRs, clearance, or symptom resolution. Sources were T cells, B-cell-depleted T cells, or PBMCs; the material itself was cDNA or gDNA.

Clinical histories supplied by participants themselves formed the basis of cohort assignment. The CDR3 extends over 15 amino acids. From germline, CDR1 is MNHEY and CDR2 SMNVEV (reference sequence). Trimming removed 2 bases from V and 8 bases from J, with 15 bases in between. Here immunoSEQ multiplex PCR was the method, and the copy in TCRdb shows in-frame clones only, minus some. The table includes over 250,000 clones, approximately 90% detected once. V is TRBV27 and J is TRBJ1-4, with D unclear. This clonotype was sampled from a woman aged 55-69 years in a cohort exposed to, infected with or recovered from COVID-19 (not recorded which). The sample consisted of PBMCs or T cells enriched from blood (not recorded which). CDR3 residues: CASSLTSKGSEKLFF. The CDR3 DNA follows: TGTGCCAGCAGTTTAACGTCGAAAGGTAGCGAAAAACTGTTTTTT.